The clone carrying this T cell receptor beta chain was picked up one time. What it binds is not known. Profiling relied on immunoSEQ multiplex PCR, and the TCRdb table lists in-frame clones only, not all of them. The data contain about 25,000 clones, approximately 81% of them singletons. This CDR3 region has 12 residues. The J segment lost 2 bases and the V segment lost 7 bases, leaving 4 bases of the junction unmatched. CDR1 and CDR2 from the germline V gene are GTSNPN and SVGIG (reference sequence). This entry is derived from a study of OX40 agonist ivuxolimab in advanced cancers. Study-wide results and limits: By week 6 at 0.1 to 3.0 mg/kg, blood CD4+ and CD8+ T cells had expanded clonally.

The TCR sequence derives from an adult with an advanced solid tumor such as melanoma, head and neck, liver or kidney cancer. The sequencing used CD4+ or CD8+ T cells sorted from blood, collected in a trial of the OX40 agonist ivuxolimab. V and J are TRBV30 and TRBJ2-7, with TRBD2 identical over 8 bases. The DNA for the CDR3 is TGTGCCTTTAGCGGGGCCCCCTACGAGCAGTACTTC. Protein product: CAFSGAPYEQYF.